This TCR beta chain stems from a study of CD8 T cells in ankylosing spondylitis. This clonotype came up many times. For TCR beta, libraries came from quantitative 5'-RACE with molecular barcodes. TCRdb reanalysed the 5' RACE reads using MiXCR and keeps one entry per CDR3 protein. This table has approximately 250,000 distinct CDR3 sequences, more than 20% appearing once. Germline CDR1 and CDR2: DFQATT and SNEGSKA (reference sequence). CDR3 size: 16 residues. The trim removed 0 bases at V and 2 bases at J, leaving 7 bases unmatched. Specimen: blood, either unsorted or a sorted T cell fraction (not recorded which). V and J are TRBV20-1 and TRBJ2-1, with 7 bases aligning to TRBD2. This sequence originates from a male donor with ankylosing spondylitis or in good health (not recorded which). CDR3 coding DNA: TGCAGTGCTAGAGATTCAAGCGGGGCCACCTACAATGAGCAGTTCTTC. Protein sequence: CSARDSSGATYNEQFF.